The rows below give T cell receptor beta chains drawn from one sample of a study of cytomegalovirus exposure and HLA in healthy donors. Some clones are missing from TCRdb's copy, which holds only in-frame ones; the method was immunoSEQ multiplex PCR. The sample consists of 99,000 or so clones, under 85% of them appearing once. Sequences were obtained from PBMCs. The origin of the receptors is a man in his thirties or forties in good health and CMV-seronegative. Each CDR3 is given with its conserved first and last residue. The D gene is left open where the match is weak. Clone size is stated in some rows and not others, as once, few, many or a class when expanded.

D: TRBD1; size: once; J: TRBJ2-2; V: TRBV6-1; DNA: TGTGCCAGCAGTGAAGTGGGACAGGGGTTGCCCGGGGAGCTGTTTTTT; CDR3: CASSEVGQGLPGELFF
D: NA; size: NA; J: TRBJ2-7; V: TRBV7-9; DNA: TGTGCCAGCAGCTCCGCGGGGCTTAGCGTACCCTACGAGCAGTACTTC; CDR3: CASSSAGLSVPYEQYF
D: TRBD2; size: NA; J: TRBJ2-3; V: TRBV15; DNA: TGTGCCACCAGCTTAGGACTAGAGGAGGATACGCAGTATTTT; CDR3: CATSLGLEEDTQYF
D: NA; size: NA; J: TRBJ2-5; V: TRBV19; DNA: TGTGCCAGTAGTACGACAGCTCAAGAGACCCAGTACTTC; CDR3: CASSTTAQETQYF
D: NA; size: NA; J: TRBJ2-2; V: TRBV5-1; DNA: TGCGCCAGCAGTCCTGTTGGCGGGGTGAACACCGGGGAGCTGTTTTTT; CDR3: CASSPVGGVNTGELFF
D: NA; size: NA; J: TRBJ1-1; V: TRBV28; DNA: TGTGCCAGCGAATTACAGCCGAACACTGAAGCTTTCTTT; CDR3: CASELQPNTEAFF
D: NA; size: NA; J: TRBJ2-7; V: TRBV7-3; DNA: TGTGCCAGCAGCTTTCAGTACGGACAGAGCGAGCAGTACTTC; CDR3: CASSFQYGQSEQYF
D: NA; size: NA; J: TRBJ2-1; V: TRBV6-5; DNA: TGTGCCAGCAGGCAGACAGGCTACAATGAGCAGTTCTTC; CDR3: CASRQTGYNEQFF
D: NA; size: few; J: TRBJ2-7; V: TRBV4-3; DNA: TGCGCCAGCAGCCAAGAGCCACAGGGCGGGGAGCAGTACTTC; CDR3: CASSQEPQGGEQYF
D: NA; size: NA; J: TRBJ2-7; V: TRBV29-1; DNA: TGCAGGGCTACAGGGACCTGGATTTACGAGCAGTACTTC; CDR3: CRATGTWIYEQYF
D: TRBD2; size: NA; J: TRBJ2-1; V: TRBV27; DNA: TGTGCCAGCAGTTCGGGACTAGCGGCTTACAATGAGCAGTTCTTC; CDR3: CASSSGLAAYNEQFF
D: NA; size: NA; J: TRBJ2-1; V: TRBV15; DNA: TGTGCCACCAGCGGAGAGACCGACAGGGAGGTCCACAATGAGCAGTTCTTC; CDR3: CATSGETDREVHNEQFF
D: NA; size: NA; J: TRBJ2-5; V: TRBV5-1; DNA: TGCGCCAGCAGCTTGGCGGGGACAAGCCAACAAGAGACCCAGTACTTC; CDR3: CASSLAGTSQQETQYF
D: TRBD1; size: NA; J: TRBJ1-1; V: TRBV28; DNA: TGTGCCAGCAGTTCGCGACAGGGGCGAACTGAAGCTTTCTTT; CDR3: CASSSRQGRTEAFF
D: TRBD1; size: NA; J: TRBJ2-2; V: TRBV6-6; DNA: TGTGCCAGCAGTTCTGGGACAGGGGGGCGGACCGGGGAGCTGTTTTTT; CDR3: CASSSGTGGRTGELFF
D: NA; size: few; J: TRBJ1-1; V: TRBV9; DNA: TGTGCCAGCAGCGTAGGTCTCAGGGAAAACACTGAAGCTTTCTTT; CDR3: CASSVGLRENTEAFF
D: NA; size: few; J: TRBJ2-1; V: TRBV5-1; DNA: TGCGCCAGCAGCTTGGAGGGGGAGTACAATGAGCAGTTCTTC; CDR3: CASSLEGEYNEQFF
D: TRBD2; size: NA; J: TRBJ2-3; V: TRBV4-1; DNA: TGCGCCAGCAGCCAAGGTAGCGGGAGAATGTCAGATACGCAGTATTTT; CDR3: CASSQGSGRMSDTQYF
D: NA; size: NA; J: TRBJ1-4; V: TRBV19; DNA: TGTGCCAGTAGTATACTGGGGGCTGGGACTAATGAAAAACTGTTTTTT; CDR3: CASSILGAGTNEKLFF
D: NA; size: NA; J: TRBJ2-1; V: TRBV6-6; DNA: TGTGCCAGCAGAGCCGGGACATCTAATGAGCAGTTCTTC; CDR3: CASRAGTSNEQFF
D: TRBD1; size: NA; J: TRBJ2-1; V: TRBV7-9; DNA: TGTGCCAGCAGCTTACAGGGGGCGAATGAGCAGTTCTTC; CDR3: CASSLQGANEQFF
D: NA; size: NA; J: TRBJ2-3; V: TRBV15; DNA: TGTGCCACCAGCAGAGGTACAGGCACAGATACGCAGTATTTT; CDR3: CATSRGTGTDTQYF
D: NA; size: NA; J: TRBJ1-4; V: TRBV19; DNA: TGTGCCAGTAGTATAGGCGCTTACAGTACGCGAAATGAAAAACTGTTTTTT; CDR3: CASSIGAYSTRNEKLFF
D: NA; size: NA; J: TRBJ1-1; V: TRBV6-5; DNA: TGTGCCAGCAGGAACCGGGAGGCGAACACTGAAGCTTTCTTT; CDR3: CASRNREANTEAFF
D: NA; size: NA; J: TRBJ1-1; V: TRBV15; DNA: TGTGCCACCAGCAGAGATCAGGGGCACACTGAAGCTTTCTTT; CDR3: CATSRDQGHTEAFF
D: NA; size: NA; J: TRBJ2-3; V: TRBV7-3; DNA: TGTGCCAGCAGCTTAGGTCAGGGGGATACGCAGTATTTT; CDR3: CASSLGQGDTQYF
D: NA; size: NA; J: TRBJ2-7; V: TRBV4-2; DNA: TGTGCCAGCAGCCAATCCGCGGGCAGTACCCTCTACGAGCAGTACTTC; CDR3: CASSQSAGSTLYEQYF
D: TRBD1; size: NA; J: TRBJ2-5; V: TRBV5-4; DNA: TGTGCCAGCAGCCCTTACAGGGGACAAGAGACCCAGTACTTC; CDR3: CASSPYRGQETQYF
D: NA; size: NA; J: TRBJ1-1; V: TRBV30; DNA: TGTGCCTGGAGCCAGACAGGTTCGAGCACTGAAGCTTTCTTT; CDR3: CAWSQTGSSTEAFF
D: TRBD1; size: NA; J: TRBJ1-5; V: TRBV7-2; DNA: TGTGCCAGCAGCTACGGGCATGGAGGGGGCCTCAATCAGCCCCAGCATTTT; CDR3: CASSYGHGGGLNQPQHF
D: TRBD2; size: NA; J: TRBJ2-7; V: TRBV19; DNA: TGTGCCAGTAGTACGGGGGGGTTCTACGAGCAGTACTTC; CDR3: CASSTGGFYEQYF
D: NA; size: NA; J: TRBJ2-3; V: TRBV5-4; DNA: TGTGCCAGCAGCCAGCAGGGCAGCACAGATACGCAGTATTTT; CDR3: CASSQQGSTDTQYF
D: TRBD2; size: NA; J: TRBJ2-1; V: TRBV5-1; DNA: TGCGCCAGCAGCGGTGGGACTAGAGGAGATGAGCAGTTCTTC; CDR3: CASSGGTRGDEQFF
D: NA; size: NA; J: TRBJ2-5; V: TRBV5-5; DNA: TGTGCCAGCAGCTGGCGGGGGCAGCAGCAAGAGACCCAGTACTTC; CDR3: CASSWRGQQQETQYF
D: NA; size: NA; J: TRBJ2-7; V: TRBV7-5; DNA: TGTGTCAGAAGCTTAGACCCTAGCGGGGTTCGAGACTACGAGCAGTACTTC; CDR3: CVRSLDPSGVRDYEQYF
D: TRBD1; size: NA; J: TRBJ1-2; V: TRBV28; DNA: TGTGCCAGCGTAGGGGGCGCCTACTATGGCTACACCTTC; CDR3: CASVGGAYYGYTF
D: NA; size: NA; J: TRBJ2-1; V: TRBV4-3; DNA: TGCGCCAGCAGCCAAGACCTAGGTTCAGGGGGGCTTTACAATGAGCAGTTCTTC; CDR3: CASSQDLGSGGLYNEQFF
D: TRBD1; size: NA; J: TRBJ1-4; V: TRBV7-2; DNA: TGTGCCAGCAGCACCCAACAGGGGGCGTCCGAAAAACTGTTTTTT; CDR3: CASSTQQGASEKLFF
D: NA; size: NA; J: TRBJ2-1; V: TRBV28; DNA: TGTGCCAGCAGTACCTGGGGGCGGGAGTTCTTC; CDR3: CASSTWGREFF
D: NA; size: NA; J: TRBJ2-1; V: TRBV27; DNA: TGTGCCAGCAGTCCCCGACTAGTACTTGAGCAGTTCTTC; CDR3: CASSPRLVLEQFF
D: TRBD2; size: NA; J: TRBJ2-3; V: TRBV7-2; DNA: TGTGCCAGTCAGCTGGGGGGCGGGAGGGGAGCAGATACGCAGTATTTT; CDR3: CASQLGGGRGADTQYF
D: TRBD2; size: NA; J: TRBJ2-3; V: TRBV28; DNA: TGTGCCAGCATCACCCCGGGACTAGCGGGAGGCACAGATACGCAGTATTTT; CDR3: CASITPGLAGGTDTQYF
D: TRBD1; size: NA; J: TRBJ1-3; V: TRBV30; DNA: TGTGCCTGGAGTGCCAGGGGGTTCTCTGGAAACACCATATATTTT; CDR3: CAWSARGFSGNTIYF
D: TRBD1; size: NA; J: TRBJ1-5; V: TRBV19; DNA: TGTGCCAGTAGTAGGACAGGGGGAAGTGGGGAACAGCCCCAGCATTTT; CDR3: CASSRTGGSGEQPQHF
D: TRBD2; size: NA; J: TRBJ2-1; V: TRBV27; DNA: TGTGCCAGCAGTTTACGACTAGCGGGGGGCGACAATGAGCAGTTCTTC; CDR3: CASSLRLAGGDNEQFF